This T cell receptor (beta chain) was captured by sequencing in a study of blood T cell repertoires in COVID-19. Overall study context: The study drew acute and convalescent COVID-19 samples from the United States, Italy and Spain.

Patients from Seattle were sampled longitudinally, starting during active infection. Methods used by the authors: Reference gene primer amplification in the assay estimated nucleated cell counts. Using immunoSEQ multiplex PCR, the repertoire was profiled, and TCRdb retains in-frame clones only, with some absent. From that table come the V and J calls and clone size; the DNA was used to work out D and trimming. This table holds about 320,000 clones, 88% found once. This clone has only one observation. The sequencing sample was made of peripheral blood. This sequence was found in a woman aged 25 to 45 with COVID-19, enrolled during active disease.

The CDR3 loop reads CASKDRATYGYTF. Here the CDR3 DNA reads TGTGCCAGCAAGGACAGGGCAACCTATGGCTACACCTTC. V gene TRBV12-3 or TRBV12-4 combines with J gene TRBJ1-2; 8 nucleotides agree with TRBD1. This CDR3 region has 13 residues. V shed 7 bases and J 4 bases; nucleotides not matched to a gene: 5.